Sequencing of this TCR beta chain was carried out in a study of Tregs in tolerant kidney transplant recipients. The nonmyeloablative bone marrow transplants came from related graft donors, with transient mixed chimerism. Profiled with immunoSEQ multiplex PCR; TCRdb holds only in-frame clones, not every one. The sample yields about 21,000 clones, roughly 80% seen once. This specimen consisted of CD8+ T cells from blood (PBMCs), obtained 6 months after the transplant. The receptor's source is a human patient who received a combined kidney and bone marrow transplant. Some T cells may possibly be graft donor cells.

CDR3 loop: CASSPGMGERVTQYF. The CDR3 nucleotides read TGTGCCAGCAGCCCCGGGATGGGGGAGCGGGTGACCCAGTACTTC. The chain recombines TRBV13 with TRBJ2-5; TRBD2 is a possible D gene (6 bases). The CDR3 has 15 residues. Germline V CDR1 and CDR2: PRHDT, FYEKMQ (reference sequence). Between the trimmed V and J ends, which lost 5 bases and 7 bases, there was a span of 20 bases.